These T cell receptor beta chains were read from a single sample in a study of OX40 agonist ivuxolimab in advanced cancers. The data were produced by immunoSEQ multiplex PCR, yet TCRdb's version contains in-frame clones alone and is incomplete. This sample carries about 86,000 clones, roughly 87% of them seen once, and the ten largest clones take less than 1.5%. Sequenced here: CD4+ or CD8+ T cells sorted from blood, sampled in a trial of the OX40 agonist ivuxolimab. The receptor set was obtained from an adult with an advanced solid tumor such as melanoma, head and neck, liver or kidney cancer. CDR3s leave out the opening cysteine and the closing phenylalanine or tryptophan. Each record gives: CDR3 length, V gene, J gene, CDR3 protein.

length: 16
V: TRBV28
J: TRBJ2-5
CDR3: ASSLASGRSGAGETQY

length: 13
V: TRBV9
J: TRBJ2-5
CDR3: ASSEGQGARETQY

length: 12
V: TRBV28
J: TRBJ1-5
CDR3: ASSLVGSEQPQH

length: 14
V: TRBV28
J: TRBJ2-3
CDR3: ASRTKSQGSPFTQY

length: 14
V: TRBV28
J: TRBJ1-3
CDR3: ASSLRTGFGFNTIY

length: 11
V: TRBV7-7
J: TRBJ2-1
CDR3: ASSRQGGNEQF

length: 14
V: TRBV27
J: TRBJ2-3
CDR3: ASSSPSRSRTDTQY

length: 11
V: TRBV2
J: TRBJ2-7
CDR3: ASSRDREYEQY

length: 10
V: TRBV7-3
J: TRBJ2-1
CDR3: ASSRGPGEQF

length: 10
V: TRBV30
J: TRBJ2-3
CDR3: AWSVGRGTQY

length: 13
V: TRBV5-1
J: TRBJ2-3
CDR3: ASSQAGGGTDTQY

length: 14
V: TRBV7-3
J: TRBJ1-1
CDR3: ASSPQGGTMNTEAF

length: 10
V: TRBV29-1
J: TRBJ2-7
CDR3: SVAQGPYEQY

length: 13
V: TRBV7-6
J: TRBJ2-7
CDR3: ASSLRAISSYEQY

length: 13
V: TRBV7-9
J: TRBJ2-5
CDR3: ASSSSETGSETQY

length: 14
V: TRBV9
J: TRBJ1-1
CDR3: ASSARLTGENTEAF

length: 14
V: TRBV7-9
J: TRBJ2-3
CDR3: ASSLASGASTDTQY

length: 13
V: TRBV5-1
J: TRBJ2-3
CDR3: ASSFGGGSTDTQY

length: 11
V: TRBV19
J: TRBJ2-2
CDR3: ASSVLGTGELF

length: 11
V: TRBV23-1
J: TRBJ1-5
CDR3: ASSQSSRGPKH

length: 9
V: TRBV28
J: TRBJ2-2
CDR3: ASRGGRGLD

length: 16
V: TRBV9
J: TRBJ2-5
CDR3: ASSISTGTSGTQETQY

length: 14
V: TRBV13
J: TRBJ2-7
CDR3: ASPIRDTTISYEQY

length: 12
V: TRBV30
J: TRBJ2-5
CDR3: AWSPLASQETQY

length: 13
V: TRBV6-1
J: TRBJ2-3
CDR3: ASSDLGFGADTQY

length: 12
V: TRBV28
J: TRBJ2-3
CDR3: ASSGGLGTDTQY

length: 13
V: TRBV7-2
J: TRBJ1-5
CDR3: ASSLVGTGNQPQH

length: 14
V: TRBV7-8
J: TRBJ2-3
CDR3: ASSLEPGLGTDTQY

length: 12
V: TRBV2
J: TRBJ2-3
CDR3: ASSEGSVTDTQY

length: 12
V: TRBV2
J: TRBJ1-1
CDR3: ASSEFGPNTEAF

length: 12
V: TRBV7-3
J: TRBJ2-3
CDR3: ASSSPGSTDTQY

length: 12
V: TRBV6-1
J: TRBJ2-2
CDR3: ASSEPDRTGELF

length: 11
V: TRBV19
J: TRBJ1-2
CDR3: ASSIDRGRGYT

length: 13
V: TRBV19
J: TRBJ1-2
CDR3: ASSPQGTSDYGYT

length: 13
V: TRBV19
J: TRBJ1-3
CDR3: ASRQQDASRNTIY

length: 13
V: TRBV18
J: TRBJ1-1
CDR3: ASAPGTAPGTEAF

length: 9
V: TRBV7-9
J: TRBJ2-7
CDR3: ASSNNYEQY

length: 10
V: TRBV25-1
J: TRBJ2-5
CDR3: ASRTGQETQY

length: 12
V: TRBV5-4
J: TRBJ2-7
CDR3: ASSPGVRSYEQY

length: 12
V: TRBV18
J: TRBJ2-5
CDR3: ASSPGQGIETQY

length: 12
V: TRBV15
J: TRBJ1-1
CDR3: ATSRGGREIEAF

length: 13
V: TRBV29-1
J: TRBJ2-1
CDR3: SVSGLAGLGNEQF

length: 11
V: TRBV7-3
J: TRBJ2-5
CDR3: ASSPRSGETQY